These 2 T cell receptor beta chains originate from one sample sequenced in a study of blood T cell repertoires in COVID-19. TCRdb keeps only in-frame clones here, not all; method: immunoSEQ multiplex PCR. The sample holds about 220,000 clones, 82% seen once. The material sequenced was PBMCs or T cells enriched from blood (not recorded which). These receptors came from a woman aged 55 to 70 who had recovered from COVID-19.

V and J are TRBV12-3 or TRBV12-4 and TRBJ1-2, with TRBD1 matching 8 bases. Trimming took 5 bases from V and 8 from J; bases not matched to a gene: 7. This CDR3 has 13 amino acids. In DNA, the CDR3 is TGTGCCAGCAGTCTGCGGACAGGGTGGGGCTACACCTTC. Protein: CASSLRTGWGYTF.

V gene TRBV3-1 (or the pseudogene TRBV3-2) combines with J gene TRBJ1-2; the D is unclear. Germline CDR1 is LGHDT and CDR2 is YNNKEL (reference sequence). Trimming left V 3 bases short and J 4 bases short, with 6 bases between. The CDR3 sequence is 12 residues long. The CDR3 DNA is TGTGCCAGCAGCCAGGCGGGCTATGGCTACACCTTC. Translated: CASSQAGYGYTF.